This is a list of T cell receptor beta chains from one sample in a study of glioma-infiltrating T cells after dendritic cell vaccination. Some clones are missing from TCRdb's copy, which holds only in-frame ones; the method was immunoSEQ multiplex PCR. The sample comprises approximately 36,000 clones, 70% to 85% of which are singletons, and 7.5% to 10% rests with the top ten. The source material was blood, sampled before dendritic cell vaccination. These receptors originate from a human donor with glioblastoma. Each CDR3 is given with its conserved first and last residue. A D gene is named only where the DNA matches it firmly. Clone size, where shown, is once, few, many, or a class for clones that have expanded.

>TRBD2|-|TRBV15
CATSRDYAGGGSDTQYF
>-|-|TRBV9
CASSERAINSPLHF
>-|-|TRBV7-3
CASSDMDSGYGYTF
>TRBD2|-|TRBV19
CASSTPVAGFSGELFF
>TRBD1|-|TRBV12-5
CASGLVGQGWQPQHF
>-|once|TRBV7-9
CASSFPLNPGATNEKLFF
>TRBD1|-|TRBV6-6
CASSSSPDRGEQYF
>-|once|TRBV30
CAWSPRGRASYGYTF
>-|-|TRBV2
CAGKRTVGNTIYF
>-|few|TRBV6-5
CASSRTNYNSPLHF
>-|-|TRBV6-5
CASGVNYGYTF
>TRBD2|-|TRBV11-3
CASSPVSGASYNEQFF
>-|-|TRBV7-2
CASSLAPLREQYF
>-|-|TRBV7-2
CASSSRPGREGWGYTF
>TRBD1|-|TRBV5-5
CASSPRWGTGVGYTF
>-|-|TRBV25-1
CASSERHKLTGDQETQYF
>-|-|TRBV7-9
CASSPGGVPNQPQHF
>-|few|TRBV6-5
CASSYDRYNEQFF